This T cell receptor (beta chain) was identified in a study of cytomegalovirus exposure and HLA in healthy donors. Study conclusions and caveats: The records held CMV serostatus as the only immune exposure information. An observed cluster of highly shared sequence variants was recorded as a likely sequencing artifact. Most subjects' HLA-A and HLA-B alleles were reportedly predicted from TCR beta sequences.

This clone was recorded a few times. No antigen is known for it. The CDR3 runs 15 residues. CDR1 SGHVS and CDR2 FNYEAQ come from the germline V gene. J gave up 1 base and V 4 bases, and 3 bases lay outside the gene matches. Primers: 60 Vbeta forward and 13 Jbeta reverse. In the source study's methods: A later analysis counted 65 million to 80 million unique TCR beta chains, around 12 million shared. The table came from immunoSEQ multiplex PCR; TCRdb's copy has only in-frame clones and leaves some out. The D gene and trimming were derived from the DNA, and the V and J assignments and clone size from that table. This sample yields some 100,000 clones, of which 65% to 80% are seen a single time; roughly 3% belongs to the top ten.

The specimen sequenced was PBMCs. The source is a female donor in good health and CMV-seropositive. The chain is built from TRBV7-6 and TRBJ2-1; 8 nucleotides line up with TRBD1. The CDR3 spells CASSSRDRSYNEQFF. CDR3 nucleotides: TGTGCCAGCAGCTCCCGGGACAGGTCCTACAATGAGCAGTTCTTC. Looking up the rest from reference TRBV7-6 and TRBJ2-1 gives the full variable domain: GAGVSQSPRYKVTKRGQDVALRCDPISGHVSLYWYRQALGQGPEFLTYFNYEAQQDKSGLPNDRFSAERPEGSISTLTIQRTEQRDSAMYRCASSSRDRSYNEQFFGPGTRLTVL.